These 24 T cell receptor beta chains share one sample of origin, sequenced in a study of shared clonotypes between healthy human individuals. Sequencing used immunoSEQ multiplex PCR; TCRdb keeps in-frame clones, though not all of them. The sample includes some 700,000 clones, 90% of them seen just once. The sequencing sample was made of memory CD8+ T cells from PBMCs. Described subset: CD45RO+ cells pooled with CCR7-negative TemRA cells. These receptors were obtained from a man younger than 30 in good health. Some clones in this sample may be carry-over from other donors' samples.

The rearrangement links TRBV7-9 to TRBJ2-1; TRBD2 matches 13 bases. The germline V gene has CDR1 SEHNR and CDR2 FQNEAQ (reference sequence). The CDR3 is 16 residues long. The trim removed 5 bases at V and 8 bases at J, leaving 9 bases unmatched. The CDR3 here is CASSPRTSGSRDEQFF. CDR3 nucleotides: TGTGCCAGCAGCCCTAGGACTAGCGGGAGTCGGGATGAGCAGTTCTTC.

The V gene is TRBV11-2, the J gene TRBJ2-7; 10 nucleotides agree with TRBD2. The V gene's germline CDR1 is SGHAT and CDR2 FQNNGV. Losses at the gene ends were 0 bases for V and 2 bases for J; bases not matched to a gene: 7. The CDR3 covers 17 residues. The CDR3 here is CASSLDRLAGVTYEQYF. The CDR3 region has the DNA TGTGCCAGCAGCTTAGATCGCCTAGCGGGAGTGACCTACGAGCAGTACTTC.

A single count supports this clone. The CDR3 protein is CASSLVPSGSSYEQYF. As DNA, the CDR3 is TGTGCCAGCAGCTTGGTTCCTAGCGGGTCCTCCTACGAGCAGTACTTC. The chain employs TRBV5-6 and TRBJ2-5, with 8 bases identical to TRBD2. The better agreement between TRBJ2-7 and the DNA end casts doubt on the J call. The CDR3 runs to 16 residues. Germline values: CDR1 SGHDT, CDR2 YYEEEE.

The chain couples TRBV4-3 to TRBJ2-7; 11 bases align to TRBD2. Germline CDR1 is LGHNA and CDR2 is YSLEER. CDR3 length: 17 residues. V lost 1 base, J lost 4 bases, and 9 bases stayed unmatched. CDR3 protein: CASSQGPRLAGTYEQYF. The CDR3 coding sequence is TGCGCCAGCAGCCAAGGCCCGAGACTAGCGGGAACTTACGAGCAGTACTTC.

The chain uses TRBV2 and TRBJ2-5; TRBD2 aligns across 7 bases. Losses at the gene ends were 2 bases for V and 3 bases for J; bases not matched to a gene: 3. This CDR3 spans 14 amino acids. The germline V gene encodes CDR1 SNHLY and CDR2 FYNNEI. For the CDR3, the DNA is TGTGCCAGCAGTGAAAGGCTAGCGGAAGAGACCCAGTACTTC. Protein product: CASSERLAEETQYF.

The chain combines TRBV10-2 with TRBJ2-7; D unresolved. Looked up from germline, CDR1 is WSHSY and CDR2 is SAAADI. The CDR3 has 13 residues. Trimming shortened V by 7 bases and J by 2 bases, and 12 bases separated the two germline ends. The CDR3 sequence: CASKGRNPYEQYF. The CDR3 DNA reads TGCGCCAGCAAGGGCAGGAATCCCTACGAGCAGTACTTC.

V and J are TRBV6-5 and TRBJ2-7; unclear D gene. The CDR3 has 16 residues. Trimming took 0 bases from V and 0 from J, leaving 12 bases between them. Germline V CDR1 and CDR2: MNHEY, SVGAGI. The CDR3 loop is CASSYSRTPSSYEQYF. CDR3 nucleotides: TGTGCCAGCAGTTACTCTCGGACCCCGAGCTCCTACGAGCAGTACTTC.

This clone was found once. The chain recombines TRBV10-3 with TRBJ1-5, with a tentative D call TRBD1 (5 bases). Trimming cost V 1 base and J 7 bases, with 8 bases left between them. The CDR3 spans 13 residues. Germline CDR1 and CDR2: ENHRY and SYGVKD. CDR3 sequence: CAISELGVQPQHF. The CDR3 region has the DNA TGTGCCATCAGTGAGTTAGGGGTCCAGCCCCAGCATTTT.

The V and J genes are TRBV7-8 and TRBJ2-7; no clear D gene. The CDR3 length is 16 residues. The germline V and J ends were trimmed by 1 base and 0 bases, with 13 bases remaining between them. Germline-derived CDR1 and CDR2 are SGHVS and FQNEAQ. In DNA form, the CDR3 reads TGTGCCAGCAGCTTAGAGGTGATCGGCAGCTCCTACGAGCAGTACTTC. This gives the protein CASSLEVIGSSYEQYF. Filled out from reference TRBV7-8 and TRBJ2-7, the complete variable domain reads GAGVSQSPRYKVAKRGQDVALRCDPISGHVSLFWYQQALGQGPEFLTYFQNEAQLDKSGLPSDRFFAERPEGSVSTLKIQRTQQEDSAVYLCASSLEVIGSSYEQYFGPGTRLTVT.

J is TRBJ2-1 and V is TRBV5-6; D might be TRBD2 (5 bases). Deletions cut 1 base from V and 0 bases from J, with 8 bases between. Germline CDR1 is SGHDT and CDR2 is YYEEEE. The CDR3 length is 15 residues. CDR3 region: CASSLSGSSYNEQFF. Written as DNA, the CDR3 is TGTGCCAGCAGCTTGAGCGGTAGCTCCTACAATGAGCAGTTCTTC. The whole variable domain, remainder taken from reference TRBV5-6 and TRBJ2-1, is DAGVTQSPTHLIKTRGQQVTLRCSPKSGHDTVSWYQQALGQGPQFIFQYYEEEERQRGNFPDRFSGHQFPNYSSELNVNALLLGDSALYLCASSLSGSSYNEQFFGPGTRLTVL.

Only one count was recorded for this clone. The rearrangement uses TRBV11-2 and TRBJ2-7, with D tentatively TRBD1 (7 bases). This CDR3 spans 16 amino acids. Germline CDR1 reads SGHAT; CDR2 reads FQNNGV. Trimming took 1 base from V and 0 from J, leaving 13 bases between them. This CDR3 is CASSLGRGAASYEQYF. CDR3 bases: TGTGCCAGCAGCTTAGGCAGGGGGGCTGCCTCCTACGAGCAGTACTTC.

V gene TRBV13 combines with J gene TRBJ2-5; the D is unclear. The length of the CDR3 is 17 residues. V was shortened by 4 bases and J by 5 bases, with 23 bases between the two germline ends. The germline V gene encodes CDR1 PRHDT and CDR2 FYEKMQ (reference sequence). In nucleotides, the CDR3 is TGTGCCAGCAGCTCCAACCTCGAGATCGGCCTGGGGGAGACCCAGTACTTC. Translation: CASSSNLEIGLGETQYF.

This sequence joins TRBV9 and TRBJ2-7; 8 nucleotides agree with TRBD1. Germline-derived CDR1 and CDR2 are SGDLS and YYNGEE. Germline trimming cut 4 bases from V and 0 bases from J; bases unmatched to any gene: 6. The CDR3 length is 15 residues. The CDR3 DNA is TGTGCCAGCAGCTCAGGACAGGGACCCTCCTACGAGCAGTACTTC. This gives the protein CASSSGQGPSYEQYF.

This chain joins TRBV28 and TRBJ1-1; D is unresolved. Germline V lookup: CDR1 MDHEN, CDR2 SYDVKM. V gave up 1 base and J gave up 5 bases, with 11 bases separating them. The CDR3 is made up of 14 amino acids. Written as DNA, the CDR3 is TGTGCCAGCAGTTTATCTGGGGAAGGTACTGAAGCTTTCTTT. This encodes CASSLSGEGTEAFF.

The sample holds a few counts of this clone. The chain uses TRBV28 and TRBJ1-5, with unresolved D. Germline loops: CDR1 MDHEN, CDR2 SYDVKM. V was pared by 2 bases and J by 8 bases, with 10 bases between. The CDR3 is 13 residues long. CDR3 residues: CASSLPGWEPQHF. As DNA, the CDR3 is TGTGCCAGCAGTTTACCCGGCTGGGAGCCCCAGCATTTT.

The genes are TRBV19 and TRBJ2-5; a possible D gene is TRBD2 (6 bases). The germline V gene has CDR1 LNHDA and CDR2 SQIVND (reference sequence). CDR3 size: 15 residues. Trimming took 8 bases from V and 1 from J, leaving 17 bases between them. CDR3 bases: TGTGCCAGTGGGGGGAAGGCGCGGCTCCAAGAGACCCAGTACTTC. Residues: CASGGKARLQETQYF. Full variable domain (rest looked up from reference TRBV19 and TRBJ2-5): DGGITQSPKYLFRKEGQNVTLSCEQNLNHDAMYWYRQDPGQGLRLIYYSQIVNDFQKGDIAEGYSVSREKKESFPLTVTSAQKNPTAFYLCASGGKARLQETQYFGPGTRLLVL.

Turning to this clone: A read error may produce the germline difference seen at one junction end. V and J are TRBV19 and TRBJ1-5; D is undetermined. CDR1 and CDR2 (germline): LNHDA, SQIVND (reference sequence). The CDR3 length is 11 residues. CDR3 in DNA: TGTGCCAGTAGTACCCCCCCGGACTTTTATTTT. Translated, it gives CASSTPPDFYF.

This clone was counted once. The DNA of the CDR3 is TGTGCCAGCAGCCCCACCGGGGGCAGGGTGTACGAGCAGTACTTC. The encoded protein is CASSPTGGRVYEQYF. The V and J genes are TRBV9 and TRBJ2-7, with D perhaps matching TRBD1 or TRBD2 (6 bases each). Deletions cut 4 bases from V and 4 bases from J, with 18 bases between. This CDR3 has 15 amino acids. Per the germline V gene, CDR1 is SGDLS and CDR2 is YYNGEE.

V usage is TRBV2 and J usage is TRBJ1-1; D possibly corresponds to TRBD1 (5 bases). CDR1 is SNHLY and CDR2 is FYNNEI in the germline V gene. CDR3 length: 16 amino acids. V was trimmed by 2 bases and J by 0 bases, leaving 13 bases between them. DNA for the CDR3: TGTGCCAGCAGTGAACAGGAATGGGGGATGAACACTGAAGCTTTCTTT. This gives the protein CASSEQEWGMNTEAFF. Complete variable domain (other parts from reference TRBV2 and TRBJ1-1): EPEVTQTPSHQVTQMGQEVILRCVPISNHLYFYWYRQILGQKVEFLVSFYNNEISEKSEIFDDQFSVERPDGSNFTLKIRSTKLEDSAMYFCASSEQEWGMNTEAFFGQGTRLTVV.

J is TRBJ2-5 and V is TRBV7-9; 10 nucleotides agree with TRBD1. The CDR3 totals 15 residues. V dropped 5 bases and J dropped 5; count of bases not matched to a gene: 8. Germline values: CDR1 SEHNR, CDR2 FQNEAQ (reference sequence). In DNA, the CDR3 is TGTGCCAGCAGCGATAGACAGGGGGCACGGGAGACCCAGTACTTC. Protein sequence: CASSDRQGARETQYF.

The chain recombines TRBV2 with TRBJ2-2, with D maybe TRBD1 (5 bases). The CDR3 is 15 residues long. CDR1 and CDR2 (germline): SNHLY, FYNNEI. V shed 6 bases and J shed 5 bases, with 16 bases lying between them. CDR3 sequence (DNA): TGTGCCAGCAGCATAACAGGAAGTAGGACCGGGGAGCTGTTTTTT. Translating gives CASSITGSRTGELFF.

The chain has TRBV5-8 and TRBJ1-2, with 9 bases that match TRBD1. Trimming at V came to 2 bases and at J to 8 bases, leaving 7 bases not matched to a gene. This CDR3 spans 14 amino acids. Germline V lookup: CDR1 SGHTS, CDR2 YDEGEE. Here the CDR3 reads CASSLKTGGSGYTF. CDR3 DNA sequence: TGTGCCAGCAGCTTAAAGACAGGGGGAAGCGGCTACACCTTC.

The rearrangement links TRBV23-1 to TRBJ2-1; D is ambiguous. TRBV23-1 qualifies as an ORF whose function is uncertain. The CDR3 loop spans 19 amino acids. Trimming took off 3 bases at V and 4 bases at J, with 25 bases between the two ends. CDR3 DNA: TGCGCCAGCAGTCACGAAATGGCCCTTAGGGCCACCAATTACAATGAGCAGTTCTTC. This sequence encodes CASSHEMALRATNYNEQFF.

The chain recombines TRBV28 with TRBJ1-4; tentatively, D is TRBD1 (5 bases). The V gene's germline CDR1 is MDHEN and CDR2 SYDVKM. With 0 bases removed from V and 7 bases from J, the gap between germline ends came to 9 bases. The CDR3 is 14 amino acids. The CDR3 spells CASSLWGRGEKLFF. The CDR3 bases are TGTGCCAGCAGTTTATGGGGACGCGGTGAAAAACTGTTTTTT.